This T cell receptor beta chain came from a study of blood T cell repertoires in COVID-19. Across the whole study: Collection of acute and convalescent COVID-19 samples took place in the United States, Italy and Spain. PBMCs, B-cell-depleted T cells, or T cells were the source of the cDNA or gDNA that made up the material.

CDR3 length equals 12 residues. The germline V gene encodes CDR1 MDHEN and CDR2 SYDVKM. V lost 1 base to trimming and J lost 8 bases, with 8 bases between them. In the authors' workflow: Estimation of nucleated cell counts was performed using reference gene primer amplification. The method was immunoSEQ multiplex PCR; TCRdb's version includes in-frame clones alone and lacks a portion of them. Clonal size and the V and J genes are those of that table, whereas D and trimming came from the DNA. The sample carries tens of thousands of clones, around 72% recorded once. The rearrangement joins TRBV28 to TRBJ1-2; perhaps TRBD1 as D (5 bases). Sequencing used peripheral blood. This TCR was sampled from a human donor with acute or convalescent COVID-19. The donor label of this sample is uncertain. The CDR3: CASSLSGVGYTF. CDR3 DNA sequence: TGTGCCAGCAGTTTATCGGGGGTAGGCTACACCTTC.